The source of this T cell receptor beta chain is a study of blood T cell repertoires in COVID-19. The wider study: COVID-19 samples, acute and convalescent, were from the United States, Italy and Spain.

CDR1 is SGHVS and CDR2 is FQNEAQ in the germline V gene. CDR3 length: 14 amino acids. V dropped 1 base and J dropped 4 bases, with 9 bases sitting between them. Some clones are missing from TCRdb's copy, which holds only in-frame ones; the method was immunoSEQ multiplex PCR. Of 130,000 to 150,000 clones detected, 85% to 90% appear once; the ten largest clones hold 0.95% to 1.5%. What was sequenced was PBMCs or T cells enriched from blood (not recorded which). The receptor was isolated from a woman between 25 and 40 years old with acute COVID-19. This chain connects TRBV7-8 to TRBJ2-3, with a possible D match to TRBD1 (6 bases). CDR3 region: CASSLGGPPDTQYF. Written as DNA, the CDR3 is TGTGCCAGCAGCTTAGGGGGGCCACCAGATACGCAGTATTTT. Full variable domain (rest looked up from reference TRBV7-8 and TRBJ2-3): GAGVSQSPRYKVAKRGQDVALRCDPISGHVSLFWYQQALGQGPEFLTYFQNEAQLDKSGLPSDRFFAERPEGSVSTLKIQRTQQEDSAVYLCASSLGGPPDTQYFGPGTRLTVL.